Given below is one TCR beta chain in context. The V end lost 1 base, the J end lost 7 bases, and 13 bases lay between the germline ends. The CDR3 is 14 amino acids. Germline values: CDR1 SGHTA, CDR2 FQGNSA. Arm-PCR of CDR3 regions and iRepertoire HTBI primers were the basis on which TCR beta libraries were built. TCRdb analysed the multiplex PCR reads with MiXCR anew, one entry per CDR3 protein. The sample has about 400,000 distinct CDR3 sequences; around 21% are singletons. This sample is part of a study of regulatory T cells in long-lasting Graves disease. Stated time point: persistent/refractory GD, antithyroid drugs over 5 years with positive TRAb. Extracted RNA from PBMCs served as the source of the TCR library.

The TCR originated in a female donor with Graves disease. The chain carries TRBV7-2 and TRBJ1-1; D is ambiguous. The sequencing here drew on peripheral blood mononuclear cells (PBMCs), taken when the disease was refractory, from a patient treated with antithyroid drugs. CDR3 region: CASSLVDTPSEAFF. The CDR3, as DNA: TGTGCCAGCAGCTTAGTGGATACCCCGAGTGAAGCTTTCTTT. Together with reference TRBV7-2 and TRBJ1-1, the CDR3 gives the full variable domain: GAGVSQSPSNKVTEKGKDVELRCDPISGHTALYWYRQSLGQGLEFLIYFQGNSAPDKSGLPSDRFSAERTGGSVSTLTIQRTQQEDSAVYLCASSLVDTPSEAFFGQGTRLTVV.